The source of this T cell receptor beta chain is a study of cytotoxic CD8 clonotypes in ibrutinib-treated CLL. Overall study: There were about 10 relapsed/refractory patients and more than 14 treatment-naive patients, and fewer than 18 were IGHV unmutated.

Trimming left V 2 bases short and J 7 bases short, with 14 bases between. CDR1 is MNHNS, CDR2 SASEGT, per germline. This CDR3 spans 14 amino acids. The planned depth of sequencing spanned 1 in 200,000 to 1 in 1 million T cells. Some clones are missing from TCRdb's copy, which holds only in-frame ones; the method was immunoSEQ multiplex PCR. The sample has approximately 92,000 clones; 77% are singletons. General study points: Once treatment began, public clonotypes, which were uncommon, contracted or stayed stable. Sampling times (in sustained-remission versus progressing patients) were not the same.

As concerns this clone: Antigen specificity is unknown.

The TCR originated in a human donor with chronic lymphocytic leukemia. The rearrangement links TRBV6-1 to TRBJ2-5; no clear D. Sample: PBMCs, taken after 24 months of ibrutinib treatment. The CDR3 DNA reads TGTGCCAGCAGTGAACGGGCAGTTGAAGGGACCCAGTACTTC. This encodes CASSERAVEGTQYF.